This TCR beta chain was recorded in a study of blood T cell repertoires in COVID-19. At the level of the study: The study drew acute and convalescent COVID-19 samples from the United States, Italy and Spain. T cells, B-cell-depleted T cells, or PBMCs supplied cDNA or gDNA.

Here immunoSEQ multiplex PCR was the method, and the copy in TCRdb shows in-frame clones only, minus some. Seen here are 86,000 or so clones, roughly three quarters observed once, and the top ten hold about 10%. The CDR3 is 15 amino acids. Trimming removed 7 bases from V and 1 base from J; junction bases left unmatched: 4. Germline V CDR1 and CDR2: SNHLY, FYNNEI. Specimen: peripheral blood. The chain uses TRBV2 and TRBJ2-6, with 7 bases that match TRBD1. This TCR came from a man aged 70 or older with acute or convalescent COVID-19. The CDR3 coding sequence is TGTGCCAGCAACGACAGGGAGTCTGGGGCCAACGTCCTGACTTTC. Translating gives CASNDRESGANVLTF. The complete variable domain, with remaining parts taken from reference TRBV2 and TRBJ2-6, reads EPEVTQTPSHQVTQMGQEVILRCVPISNHLYFYWYRQILGQKVEFLVSFYNNEISEKSEIFDDQFSVERPDGSNFTLKIRSTKLEDSAMYFCASNDRESGANVLTFGAGSRLTVL.